The 18 T cell receptor beta chains presented below share a single source sample, sequenced in a study of blood T cell repertoires in COVID-19. Sequencing used immunoSEQ multiplex PCR; TCRdb keeps in-frame clones, though not all of them. The data show tens of thousands of clones, roughly four fifths seen once. The sample consisted of peripheral blood. The receptors were sampled from a human donor with acute or convalescent COVID-19. The donor label of this sample is uncertain.

This chain links TRBV29-1 with TRBJ2-3, with 8 bases aligning to TRBD1. The CDR3 is 14 residues long. The V gene's germline CDR1 is SQVTM and CDR2 ANQGSEA. The V gene end was trimmed by 3 bases and the J gene end by 5 bases; junction bases not matched to a gene: 7. CDR3 loop: CSVDTTGAKDTQYF. DNA for the CDR3: TGCAGCGTTGACACGACAGGGGCGAAAGATACGCAGTATTTT.

This chain joins TRBV6-5 and TRBJ2-1; a weak D match, TRBD2 (6 bases). The CDR3 has 13 residues. From germline, CDR1 is MNHEY and CDR2 SVGAGI. The V gene lost 10 bases and the J gene lost 4 bases, with 14 bases spanning the gap. This chain's CDR3 is CATLLGGYNEQFF. The CDR3 bases are TGTGCCACCCTTCTCGGGGGATACAATGAGCAGTTCTTC.

The chain has TRBV5-6 and TRBJ2-5; 7 nucleotides match TRBD1. The length of the CDR3 is 12 residues. Germline V gives CDR1 SGHDT, CDR2 YYEEEE. Trimming cost V 0 bases and J 14 bases; bases outside gene matches: 7. CDR3 protein: CASSLGQRTGYF. In DNA, the CDR3 is TGTGCCAGCAGCTTGGGGCAGCGGACAGGCTACTTC.

The chain recombines TRBV7-2 with TRBJ2-5; 9 bases agree with TRBD1. CDR3 size: 15 residues. The V segment lost 1 base and the J segment 3 bases; nucleotides outside the gene matches: 3. In germline, CDR1 is SGHTA, CDR2 FQGNSA. The CDR3, as DNA: TGTGCCAGCAGCTTAGGAGGGACAGGGAAAGAGACCCAGTACTTC. Translating gives CASSLGGTGKETQYF. Filled out from reference TRBV7-2 and TRBJ2-5, the complete variable domain reads GAGVSQSPSNKVTEKGKDVELRCDPISGHTALYWYRQSLGQGLEFLIYFQGNSAPDKSGLPSDRFSAERTGGSVSTLTIQRTQQEDSAVYLCASSLGGTGKETQYFGPGTRLLVL.

The chain recombines TRBV4-1 with TRBJ1-5; possible D gene TRBD1, 5 bases. The CDR3 has 17 amino acids. V was cut by 0 bases and J by 7 bases, with 19 bases left in between. Germline CDR1 reads MGHRA; CDR2 reads YSYEKL. The chain's CDR3 is CASSQDEFGRADQPQHF. The DNA of the CDR3 is TGCGCCAGCAGCCAAGATGAATTCGGCAGGGCGGACCAGCCCCAGCATTTT.

V usage is TRBV6-5 and J usage is TRBJ1-2; 8 bases fit TRBD1. The CDR3 contains 15 residues. The germline V gene encodes CDR1 MNHEY and CDR2 SVGAGI. Trimming took 0 bases from V and 2 from J; bases not matched to a gene: 2. The CDR3 loop is CASSYSAGGNYGYTF. DNA for the CDR3: TGTGCCAGCAGTTACTCCGCAGGGGGCAACTATGGCTACACCTTC.

The chain is built from TRBV15 and TRBJ1-2; the D is unclear. Per germline, CDR1 LNHNV and CDR2 YYDKDF (reference sequence). CDR3 length: 14 residues. V gave up 1 base and J gave up 8 bases, with 14 bases separating them. The CDR3 here is CATSRGTHLRGYTF. CDR3 in DNA: TGTGCCACCAGCAGAGGGACTCATTTACGAGGCTACACCTTC.

This clone was picked up one time. V is TRBV30 and J is TRBJ1-2; TRBD1 matches at 7 bases. The CDR3 covers 14 residues. Germline V gene data show CDR1 as GTSNPN and CDR2 as SVGIG (reference sequence). Unmatched junction bases numbered 8, after V lost 0 bases and J lost 7 bases. The CDR3, as DNA: TGTGCCTGGAGTGTAGAAAGACAGGGCTTTGGCTACACCTTC. This encodes CAWSVERQGFGYTF.

The rearrangement links TRBV3-1 (or the pseudogene TRBV3-2) to TRBJ1-4; 7 positions match TRBD1. The CDR3 is made up of 17 amino acids. Per germline, CDR1 LGHDT and CDR2 YNNKEL (reference sequence). With 5 bases clipped from V and 3 bases from J, the junction kept 12 bases outside the gene matches. In DNA, the CDR3 is TGTGCCAGCAGCGATCTCCTTAGGGGGCTGGCTAATGAAAAACTGTTTTTT. This codes for CASSDLLRGLANEKLFF.

The chain joins TRBV9 to TRBJ2-5; possibly TRBD2 for D (6 bases). Trimming stripped 0 bases from V and 3 bases from J, with 9 bases between. CDR3 length: 14 amino acids. Per the germline V gene, CDR1 is SGDLS and CDR2 is YYNGEE. This CDR3 reads CASSVGRGEETQYF. DNA of the CDR3: TGTGCCAGCAGCGTAGGGCGGGGTGAAGAGACCCAGTACTTC.

V usage is TRBV3-1 (or the pseudogene TRBV3-2) and J usage is TRBJ1-5, with 9 bases that match TRBD1. The CDR3 consists of 15 residues. The V segment lost 1 base and the J segment 2 bases; nucleotides outside the gene matches: 0. Germline V gene sequence: CDR1 LGHDT, CDR2 YNNKEL (reference sequence). CDR3 nucleotide sequence: TGTGCCAGCAGCCAAGGGACAGGGGGCAATCAGCCCCAGCATTTT. Its translation is CASSQGTGGNQPQHF.

This clone was detected once. This chain joins TRBV7-9 and TRBJ1-5, with 8 bases identical to TRBD1. J was trimmed by 0 bases and V by 3 bases; bases with no gene match: 10. CDR1 and CDR2 (germline): SEHNR, FQNEAQ (reference sequence). The CDR3 length is 18 residues. CDR3 nucleotide sequence: TGTGCCAGCAGCTTCTGGACAGGGCTTGTATATAGCAATCAGCCCCAGCATTTT. This codes for CASSFWTGLVYSNQPQHF.

This chain links TRBV11-3 with TRBJ2-3; no definite D call. Trimming took 1 base from V and 5 from J, leaving 10 bases between them. CDR1 SGHNT and CDR2 YENEEA come from the germline V gene. This CDR3 has 14 amino acids. The CDR3 DNA follows: TGTGCCAGCAGCTTAGCATTTTCGGGAGATACGCAGTATTTT. Translation: CASSLAFSGDTQYF.

The V call is TRBV29-1, the J call TRBJ2-7; 9 nucleotides align to TRBD2. The CDR3 loop spans 13 amino acids. Germline V lookup: CDR1 SQVTM, CDR2 ANQGSEA. V trimming: 7 bases; J trimming: 1 base; junction bases outside the gene matches: 5. The CDR3 DNA follows: TGCAGCGCCATAGCGGGAGCATCCTACGAGCAGTACTTC. Encoded protein: CSAIAGASYEQYF.

The chain links TRBV28 to TRBJ2-2; no clear D gene. This CDR3 contains 13 residues. The V end was cut by 5 bases, the J end by 8 bases, with 12 bases between. Germline-derived CDR1 and CDR2 are MDHEN and SYDVKM. CDR3 DNA: TGTGCCAGCAGTATCTATGCCGCGGGGGAGCTGTTTTTT. Translation: CASSIYAAGELFF.

The rearrangement links TRBV7-7 to TRBJ2-3; a weak D match, TRBD1 (6 bases). The CDR3 has 12 residues. V dropped 5 bases and J dropped 4 bases, with 7 bases sitting between them. Germline V CDR1 and CDR2: SSHAT, FNYEAQ (reference sequence). CDR3 protein: CASSPGADTQYF. The CDR3 DNA reads TGTGCCAGCAGCCCAGGGGCAGATACGCAGTATTTT.

This chain uses TRBV2 with TRBJ1-1, with 9 bases fitting TRBD1. V trimming: 9 bases; J trimming: 4 bases; junction bases outside the gene matches: 9. Germline values: CDR1 SNHLY, CDR2 FYNNEI. This CDR3 contains 14 residues. CDR3 region: CARQFDRGGTEAFF. The CDR3 DNA reads TGTGCCAGACAATTCGACAGGGGGGGCACTGAAGCTTTCTTT.

J is TRBJ1-4 and V is TRBV4-2; no clear D. CDR3 size: 16 residues. The ends were cut back, 1 base at V and 2 bases at J, with 11 bases in the middle. Germline V gene sequence: CDR1 LGHNA, CDR2 YNFKEQ. CDR3 residues: CASSQVAGRTNEKLFF. CDR3 DNA sequence: TGTGCCAGCAGCCAAGTAGCGGGTCGTACTAATGAAAAACTGTTTTTT.